The 20 T cell receptor beta chains given below trace back to one sample, sequenced in a study of blood T cell repertoires in COVID-19. The repertoire was sequenced with immunoSEQ multiplex PCR; TCRdb's copy has only in-frame clones and lacks some. Counted here are some 170,000 clones, roughly nine tenths occurring once; the ten biggest clones make up over 15%. Sample: peripheral blood. The receptor source for this set is a man aged 55 to 70 with active or convalescent COVID-19.

The chain combines TRBV19 with TRBJ1-1; 7 positions agree with TRBD1. V gave up 4 bases and J gave up 1 base; unmatched junction bases: 12. The CDR3 is 17 amino acids. Germline CDR1 LNHDA, CDR2 SQIVND (reference sequence). CDR3 sequence: CASSNRDSYGGNTEAFF. In nucleotides, the CDR3 is TGTGCCAGTAGTAACCGGGACAGCTATGGAGGGAACACTGAAGCTTTCTTT.

The chain links TRBV27 to TRBJ2-2; D gene uncertain. Germline V gene sequence: CDR1 MNHEY, CDR2 SMNVEV (reference sequence). The CDR3 spans 20 residues. V was pared by 5 bases and J by 1 base, with 26 bases between. In nucleotides, the CDR3 is TGTGCCAGCAGTCAATCGGCGTCGAGGTTATGGAGTAAGAACACCGGGGAGCTGTTTTTT. Translation: CASSQSASRLWSKNTGELFF.

J is TRBJ2-5 and V is TRBV19; TRBD1 agrees at 8 bases. V dropped 9 bases and J dropped 6; count of bases not matched to a gene: 21. The CDR3 is made up of 17 amino acids. Germline V gene lookup returns CDR1 LNHDA and CDR2 SQIVND (reference sequence). CDR3 protein: CASKKTAGTGISQTQYF. CDR3 sequence (DNA): TGTGCCAGCAAAAAAACAGCCGGGACAGGCATCTCGCAGACCCAGTACTTC.

The chain joins TRBV25-1 to TRBJ1-6, with 7 bases matching TRBD1. V lost 2 bases, J lost 6 bases, and 7 bases stayed unmatched. CDR1 is MGHDK and CDR2 is SYGVNS in the germline V gene. The CDR3 consists of 16 residues. This chain's CDR3 is CASSELGWDSNSPLHF. The CDR3 DNA follows: TGTGCCAGCAGTGAACTCGGTTGGGACAGTAATTCACCCCTCCACTTT.

The gene calls are TRBV27 and TRBJ1-5; possible D gene TRBD1, 6 bases. V dropped 7 bases and J dropped 4 bases, with 8 bases sitting between them. This CDR3 contains 12 residues. The germline V gene has CDR1 MNHEY and CDR2 SMNVEV (reference sequence). CDR3 amino acids: CASTTGNQPQHF. The CDR3 nucleotides read TGTGCCAGCACCACAGGGAATCAGCCCCAGCATTTT.

The gene calls are TRBV5-1 and TRBJ1-1; the match to TRBD1 covers 11 bases. J was trimmed by 1 base and V by 4 bases; bases with no gene match: 3. Per the germline V gene, CDR1 is SGHRS and CDR2 is YFSETQ. The CDR3 length is 15 residues. The CDR3 DNA is TGCGCCAGCAGCCCTGGGACAGGGGGGAACACTGAAGCTTTCTTT. Its protein product is CASSPGTGGNTEAFF.

The chain recombines TRBV5-1 with TRBJ2-5; 11 bases agree with TRBD1. Trimming removed 3 bases from V and 5 bases from J; junction bases left unmatched: 9. CDR1 is SGHRS and CDR2 is YFSETQ in the germline V gene. The CDR3 sequence is 16 residues long. The CDR3 DNA reads TGCGCCAGCAGCTCTTTGGACAGGGGGCGCGGTGAGACCCAGTACTTC. This translates into CASSSLDRGRGETQYF.

V is TRBV6-6 and J is TRBJ1-1; possibly TRBD1 for D (6 bases). This CDR3 is 14 amino acids long. Germline-derived CDR1 and CDR2 are MNHNY and SVGAGI (reference sequence). With 8 bases removed from V and 0 bases from J, the gap between germline ends came to 13 bases. This CDR3 is CASVNTGMNTEAFF. The CDR3 region has the DNA TGTGCCAGCGTCAATACAGGGATGAACACTGAAGCTTTCTTT.

Note on this clone: The same CDR3 also results from other DNA sequences found in this sample. The gene calls are TRBV7-2 and TRBJ2-7; D not resolved. V shed 5 bases and J shed 2 bases, with 4 bases lying between them. This CDR3 region has 11 residues. Germline V gene lookup returns CDR1 SGHTA and CDR2 FQGNSA. CDR3 bases: TGTGCCAGCAGCCCAGCCTACGAGCAGTACTTC. Amino acids: CASSPAYEQYF.

The chain joins TRBV6-6 to TRBJ1-1; 7 bases are a match to TRBD1. This CDR3 contains 13 residues. The V segment lost 6 bases and the J segment 3 bases; nucleotides outside the gene matches: 4. Looked up from germline, CDR1 is MNHNY and CDR2 is SVGAGI (reference sequence). DNA for the CDR3: TGTGCCAGCAGCTTCGACAGGGACACTGAAGCTTTCTTT. It translates to CASSFDRDTEAFF.

The chain has TRBV25-1 and TRBJ1-2; the match to TRBD1 covers 7 bases. The CDR3 runs to 17 residues. Germline CDR1 is MGHDK and CDR2 is SYGVNS. With V trimmed by 4 bases and J by 0 bases, 11 bases remained unmatched. The CDR3 region has the DNA TGTGCCAGCAGTGTCGGACAGGACTCTTCCACTAACTATGGCTACACCTTC. This gives the protein CASSVGQDSSTNYGYTF.

V usage is TRBV5-6 and J usage is TRBJ1-4; D call uncertain. With 5 bases removed from V and 4 bases from J, the gap between germline ends came to 12 bases. CDR3 size: 14 residues. Per germline, CDR1 SGHDT and CDR2 YYEEEE. The CDR3 loop reads CASRVRPGNEKLFF. Written as DNA, the CDR3 is TGTGCCAGCAGGGTGCGACCGGGTAATGAAAAACTGTTTTTT.

The chain links TRBV7-9 to TRBJ1-1; TRBD1 is a possible D gene (6 bases). CDR1 is SEHNR and CDR2 is FQNEAQ in the germline V gene (reference sequence). The CDR3 is 17 amino acids. V shed 4 bases and J shed 5 bases, with 23 bases lying between them. DNA of the CDR3: TGTGCCAGCAGCTCAGGGGACGGACGGATGTTTTGGACTGAAGCTTTCTTT. Protein: CASSSGDGRMFWTEAFF.

V gene TRBV6-5 combines with J gene TRBJ1-3; 8 positions agree with TRBD1. The CDR3 totals 15 residues. Germline V lookup: CDR1 MNHEY, CDR2 SVGAGI. J gave up 4 bases and V 5 bases, and 7 bases lay outside the gene matches. CDR3 protein: CASSLSGTGGNTIYF. DNA of the CDR3: TGTGCCAGCAGTCTCTCAGGGACAGGCGGAAACACCATATATTTT.

V gene TRBV6-5 combines with J gene TRBJ1-5; D possibly corresponds to TRBD1 (6 bases). The CDR3 covers 15 residues. Germline CDR1 reads MNHEY; CDR2 reads SVGAGI. V gave up 0 bases and J gave up 7 bases, with 13 bases separating them. The CDR3 is CASSYSGGRGQPQHF. The CDR3 nucleotides are TGTGCCAGCAGTTACTCGGGGGGGCGCGGACAGCCCCAGCATTTT.

The chain combines TRBV9 with TRBJ2-2; D is possibly TRBD2 (6 bases). V dropped 0 bases and J dropped 7 bases, with 10 bases sitting between them. CDR3 size: 14 residues. The germline gives CDR1 SGDLS, CDR2 YYNGEE. DNA of the CDR3: TGTGCCAGCAGCGTAGCGGAGGGTTACGGGGAGCTGTTTTTT. This codes for CASSVAEGYGELFF.

The chain is built from TRBV5-1 and TRBJ2-1; no definite D call. The germline V gene has CDR1 SGHRS and CDR2 YFSETQ. The germline V and J ends were trimmed by 7 bases and 7 bases, with 18 bases remaining between them. There are 14 residues in the CDR3. CDR3 DNA sequence: TGCGCCAGCTCCTTAGAGCAGGCAAGGAATGAGCAGTTCTTC. Translation gives CASSLEQARNEQFF. Full variable domain (rest looked up from reference TRBV5-1 and TRBJ2-1): KAGVTQTPRYLIKTRGQQVTLSCSPISGHRSVSWYQQTPGQGLQFLFEYFSETQRNKGNFPGRFSGRQFSNSRSEMNVSTLELGDSALYLCASSLEQARNEQFFGPGTRLTVL.

This chain uses TRBV4-2 with TRBJ2-2, with a tentative D call TRBD1 (5 bases). The V gene lost 1 base and the J gene lost 7 bases, with 13 bases spanning the gap. There are 15 residues in the CDR3. The germline gives CDR1 LGHNA, CDR2 YNFKEQ. The CDR3 loop is CASSQGLGVGGELFF. CDR3 sequence (DNA): TGTGCCAGCAGCCAAGGCCTAGGGGTTGGCGGGGAGCTGTTTTTT.

CDR3 DNA sequence: TGCAGTGCTAGTGCAGGGAAGACCATTCAGTACTTC. This encodes CSASAGKTIQYF. V usage is TRBV20-1 and J usage is TRBJ2-4; possible D gene TRBD1, 5 bases. Trimming shortened V by 3 bases and J by 9 bases, and 12 bases separated the two germline ends. The germline gives CDR1 DFQATT, CDR2 SNEGSKA (reference sequence). This CDR3 comprises 12 residues.

This clone has only one observation. The J gene is TRBJ2-5, the V gene TRBV5-1; D might be TRBD1 (6 bases). Germline-derived CDR1 and CDR2 are SGHRS and YFSETQ. Trimming shortened V by 5 bases and J by 4 bases, and 12 bases separated the two germline ends. The CDR3 loop spans 13 amino acids. The CDR3 sequence is CASSSGQRETQYF. The CDR3 coding sequence is TGCGCCAGCAGTTCTGGACAGAGAGAGACCCAGTACTTC.